This is a list of T cell receptor beta chains from one sample in a study of identical twins. TCRdb re-called the 5' RACE reads through MiXCR, storing one row per CDR3 protein. Here the sample spans about 1.7 million distinct CDR3 sequences, under 35% being singletons. The sequenced sample was cord blood. These receptors were obtained from a newborn girl in good health. Each CDR3 is given with its conserved first and last residue. A D gene is named only where the DNA matches it firmly. Clone sizes are given selectively: once, few, many, or a class where the clone is expanded.

d_call | j_call | clone_size | v_call | cdr3_nt | cdr3_aa
NA | TRBJ2-1 | NA | TRBV11-2 | TGTGCCAGCAGCTTAGGGAAAGGGACTTCTTATAATGAGCAGTTCTTC | CASSLGKGTSYNEQFF
NA | TRBJ1-1 | NA | TRBV4-1 | TGCGCCAGCAGCCAAGTCCCTGTGAACACTGAAGCTTTCTTT | CASSQVPVNTEAFF
TRBD2 | TRBJ2-5 | NA | TRBV2 | TGTGCCAGCAGTGAACCGATACTAGCGGGAGGAGGGGATGAGCAGTACTTC | CASSEPILAGGGDEQYF
NA | TRBJ2-7 | NA | TRBV5-1 | TGCGCCAGCAGCTTGGCGGTAACAATGGGACAACACGAGCAGTACTTC | CASSLAVTMGQHEQYF
NA | TRBJ2-1 | few | TRBV25-1 | TGTGCCAGCAGTGTAAGTGACAGGACAAACAATGAGCAGTTCTTC | CASSVSDRTNNEQFF
NA | TRBJ2-7 | NA | TRBV6-6 | TGTGCCAGCAGTTACTACCAGGGAAAGGGTTACGAGCAGTACTTC | CASSYYQGKGYEQYF
NA | TRBJ1-6 | NA | TRBV5-1 | TGCGCCAGCAGTTTTGACAGGATGTATAATTCACCCCTCCACTTT | CASSFDRMYNSPLHF
NA | TRBJ2-4 | NA | TRBV27 | TGTCGCCCGGCGTGTTGGATACGTGGGCAGTACTTC | CRPACWIRGQYF
TRBD2 | TRBJ2-1 | NA | TRBV5-1 | TGCGCCAGCAGCCTGGCGTTTACGGGGGGGGCCGATGAGCAGTTCTTC | CASSLAFTGGADEQFF
NA | TRBJ1-5 | NA | TRBV7-2 | TGTGCCAGCAGCTTAGTTGCTGGGGACCCTCAGCATTTT | CASSLVAGDPQHF
TRBD1 | TRBJ1-1 | NA | TRBV7-9 | TGTGCCAGCAGCCCGGGACAGGGGGCTGCTGAAGCTTTCTTT | CASSPGQGAAEAFF
NA | TRBJ2-7 | few | TRBV4-1 | TGCGCCAGCAGCCAATTCGGCCTAGCGACAAACGAGCAGTACTTC | CASSQFGLATNEQYF
NA | TRBJ2-1 | NA | TRBV2 | TGTGCCAGCAGCACCCTGGACCGAGACTACAATGAGCAGTTCTTC | CASSTLDRDYNEQFF
TRBD1 | TRBJ2-7 | many | TRBV29-1 | TGCAGCTCACAGACCGGGACAGGACCCTACGAGCAGTACTTC | CSSQTGTGPYEQYF
TRBD1 | TRBJ1-6 | few | TRBV6-6 | TGTGCCAGCAAAACAGGGGTGAATTCACCCCTCCACTTT | CASKTGVNSPLHF
TRBD2 | TRBJ2-1 | NA | TRBV20-1 | TGCAGTGCTGTAATTAGCGGGAGGGACTACAATGAGCAGTTCTTC | CSAVISGRDYNEQFF
TRBD2 | TRBJ2-5 | NA | TRBV2 | TGTGCCAGCAGTCAACGGGGACTAGCGGGAGAGACCCAGTACTTC | CASSQRGLAGETQYF
NA | TRBJ2-2 | few | TRBV28 | TGTGCCAGCAGTTTATTAGGGGAGGTCGGGGAGCTGTTTTTT | CASSLLGEVGELFF
TRBD2 | TRBJ2-1 | NA | TRBV5-1 | TGCGCCAGCAGCTTGGCCGGGACTAGACCTCTGATGAGCTCCTACAATGAGCAGTTCTTC | CASSLAGTRPLMSSYNEQFF
NA | TRBJ1-2 | few | TRBV20-1 | TGCAGTGCAGGCTCGCGGGTTTCCCTTAACTATGGCTACACCTTC | CSAGSRVSLNYGYTF
NA | TRBJ2-3 | few | TRBV7-7 | TGTGCCAGCAGCCCGGGATTTTTCACAGATACGCAGTATTTT | CASSPGFFTDTQYF
TRBD1 | TRBJ2-1 | NA | TRBV20-1 | TGCAGTGCCGACAGGGTAGCTTACAATGAGCAGTTCTTC | CSADRVAYNEQFF
TRBD2 | TRBJ2-1 | NA | TRBV6-6 | TGTGCCAGCAGTTACTCGATGGGCGGGAGCTCCTACAATGAGCAGTTCTTC | CASSYSMGGSSYNEQFF
NA | TRBJ1-1 | NA | TRBV7-9 | TGTGCCAGCAGCTACGACTGGAACACTGAAGCTTTCTTT | CASSYDWNTEAFF
NA | TRBJ2-7 | many | TRBV18 | TGTGCCAGCAGCCAAGGGGCCGAGCAGTACTTC | CASSQGAEQYF
TRBD2 | TRBJ2-7 | NA | TRBV4-2 | TGTGCCAGCAGCCGAGGACTAGCGGGAGATTTGTCCGAGCAGTACTTC | CASSRGLAGDLSEQYF
TRBD2 | TRBJ2-7 | NA | TRBV5-1 | TGCGCCAGCAGCTTGGGTCTAGCGGGAGGATGGTACGAGCAGTACTTC | CASSLGLAGGWYEQYF
TRBD2 | TRBJ2-1 | few | TRBV11-2 | TGTGCCAGCAGCTTAGCCGGCGGGAGACGCTACAATGAGCAGTTCTTC | CASSLAGGRRYNEQFF
NA | TRBJ1-3 | NA | TRBV20-1 | TGCAGTGCTAGAGACGGTGGAAACACCATATATTTT | CSARDGGNTIYF
TRBD2 | TRBJ2-1 | few | TRBV5-1 | TGCGCCAGCAGCTTGGCCACTAGCGGACGGACTAGTAATGAGCAGTTCTTC | CASSLATSGRTSNEQFF
NA | TRBJ2-5 | NA | TRBV28 | TGTGCCAGCAGTTTATGGGGGTATGGGGAGACCCAGTACTTC | CASSLWGYGETQYF
NA | TRBJ2-3 | many | TRBV24-1 | TGTGCCACCAGTGAGCCAGCCACAGGAGATACGCAGTATTTT | CATSEPATGDTQYF
TRBD2 | TRBJ2-2 | NA | TRBV4-2 | TGTGCCAGCAGCCTATCTAGCGGGAGTGTCACTGGGGAGCTGTTTTTT | CASSLSSGSVTGELFF
TRBD1 | TRBJ2-4 | NA | TRBV12-3/TRBV12-4 | TGTGCCAGCAGCCGACAGGGGGGATACAATGAGCAGTACTTC | CASSRQGGYNEQYF
NA | TRBJ2-3 | few | TRBV29-1 | TGCAGCGTTGTTTTGGGGGGGGGCCTAACAGATACGCAGTATTTT | CSVVLGGGLTDTQYF
NA | TRBJ2-1 | once | TRBV7-2 | TGTGCCAGCAGCTTAGAGCGGGCCGCCTACAATGAGCAGTTCTTC | CASSLERAAYNEQFF
NA | TRBJ2-7 | NA | TRBV12-3/TRBV12-4 | TGTGCCAGCAGTTTCGAGGAGGGCCCCCACTACGAGCAGTACTTC | CASSFEEGPHYEQYF
NA | TRBJ1-2 | NA | TRBV5-4 | TGTGCCAGCAGTTCCTTGTTGGCCCCATCCTATGGCTACACCTTC | CASSSLLAPSYGYTF
NA | TRBJ2-5 | NA | TRBV20-1 | TGCAGTGCTAGAGATCGAGTATACGGGACACTGAAGACCCAGTACTTC | CSARDRVYGTLKTQYF
NA | TRBJ1-1 | NA | TRBV3-1 | TGTGCCAGCAGCCAAGAGACTGCGGGGGGCCCTGAAGCTTTCTTT | CASSQETAGGPEAFF
TRBD2 | TRBJ2-7 | few | TRBV4-1 | TGCGCCAGCAGCCTCCTACTAGCGGGCACCTACGAGCAGTACTTC | CASSLLLAGTYEQYF
NA | TRBJ1-2 | many | TRBV4-1 | TGCGCCAGCAGCGCACCGGGTACTAACTATGGCTACACCTTC | CASSAPGTNYGYTF
NA | TRBJ2-7 | NA | TRBV5-1 | TGCGCCAGCACCCAATGGGCTTCCTCCTACGAGCAGTACTTC | CASTQWASSYEQYF
NA | TRBJ1-5 | NA | TRBV19 | TGTGCCAGTACCCCGCAACGTAGCAATCAGCCCCAGCATTTT | CASTPQRSNQPQHF
NA | TRBJ2-7 | few | TRBV24-1 | TGTGCCACCAGTGCGGGACCGCGATACGAGCAGTACTTC | CATSAGPRYEQYF
NA | TRBJ2-4 | NA | TRBV20-1 | TGCAGTCCTGAAAGCGGCGCAACCTACAATGAGCAGTACTTC | CSPESGATYNEQYF
TRBD1 | TRBJ2-3 | few | TRBV2 | TGTGCCAGCAGTGAAGTTGGGACAGGGCTGGGGGATACGCAGTATTTT | CASSEVGTGLGDTQYF
NA | TRBJ1-1 | NA | TRBV7-8 | TGTGCCAGCAGCTTAATTTCCAGGAACACTGAAGCTTTCTTT | CASSLISRNTEAFF
NA | TRBJ1-4 | NA | TRBV2 | TGTGCCAGCAGTGAAGTGAGGGGCAGTAATGAAAAACTGTTTTTT | CASSEVRGSNEKLFF
NA | TRBJ1-1 | few | TRBV7-2 | TGTGCCAGCAGCTTAGCTGGTTTTGCGGCTTTCTTT | CASSLAGFAAFF
NA | TRBJ2-7 | few | TRBV12-3/TRBV12-4 | TGTGCCAGCAGTTTGGGACCGGCTAGCGAGCAGTACTTC | CASSLGPASEQYF
NA | TRBJ2-5 | NA | TRBV14 | TGTGCCAGCAGCCAGAATGGGGAGACCCAGTACTTC | CASSQNGETQYF
NA | TRBJ2-7 | many | TRBV29-1 | TGCAGCGTGATTGACACAGGGTCCACCTACGAGCAGTACTTC | CSVIDTGSTYEQYF
NA | TRBJ1-2 | NA | TRBV3-1 | TGTGCCAGCAGCCATACCGATAACTATGGCTACACCTTC | CASSHTDNYGYTF
TRBD2 | TRBJ2-1 | NA | TRBV11-2 | TGTGCCAGCAGCTCCGATAGCGGGAAAACGAATGAGCAGTTCTTC | CASSSDSGKTNEQFF